Here is one TCR beta chain with its context. As yet, its antigen is unknown. These data belong to a study of cytomegalovirus exposure and HLA in healthy donors. Regarding the study as a whole: Investigators reported fewer than 200 TCR beta chains as tied to cytomegalovirus. According to reports, the classifier identified cytomegalovirus status with high specificity and sensitivity. The CMV antigen specificity of a few CMV-associated chains was confirmed through in vitro analysis.

CDR3 size: 14 residues. The V end was cut by 4 bases, the J end by 0 bases, with 10 bases between. Germline V gives CDR1 SGHDN, CDR2 FVKESK. Here immunoSEQ multiplex PCR was the method, and the copy in TCRdb shows in-frame clones only, minus some. Here the sample spans about 360,000 clones, approximately 90% being singletons. V gene TRBV14 combines with J gene TRBJ2-7, with D maybe TRBD1 (6 bases). Source material: PBMCs. The clonotype originates from a woman between 18 and 30 years old in good health and CMV-seronegative. In DNA, the CDR3 is TGTGCCAGCAGCCCGAGGACAGTCTCCTACGAGCAGTACTTC. Amino acid sequence: CASSPRTVSYEQYF.